This paragraph covers one T cell receptor beta chain sequence. The data were obtained in a study of blood T cell repertoires in COVID-19. Across the whole study: Acute-phase and convalescent COVID-19 samples originated in the United States, Italy and Spain.

The table came from immunoSEQ multiplex PCR; TCRdb's copy has only in-frame clones and leaves some out. In the table there are 300,000 or so clones, approximately 90% of which are singletons. The sequenced sample consisted of PBMCs or T cells enriched from blood (not recorded which). This receptor was identified in a woman in her 30s who had recovered from COVID-19.

The CDR3: CATSRLQVEQYF. The CDR3 bases are TGTGCCACCAGTCGCCTCCAGGTCGAGCAGTACTTC. The V and J genes are TRBV24-1 and TRBJ2-7; D is unclear. The germline V gene has CDR1 KGHDR and CDR2 SFDVKD. Trimming took off 6 bases at V and 6 bases at J, with 11 bases between the two ends. This CDR3 comprises 12 residues.